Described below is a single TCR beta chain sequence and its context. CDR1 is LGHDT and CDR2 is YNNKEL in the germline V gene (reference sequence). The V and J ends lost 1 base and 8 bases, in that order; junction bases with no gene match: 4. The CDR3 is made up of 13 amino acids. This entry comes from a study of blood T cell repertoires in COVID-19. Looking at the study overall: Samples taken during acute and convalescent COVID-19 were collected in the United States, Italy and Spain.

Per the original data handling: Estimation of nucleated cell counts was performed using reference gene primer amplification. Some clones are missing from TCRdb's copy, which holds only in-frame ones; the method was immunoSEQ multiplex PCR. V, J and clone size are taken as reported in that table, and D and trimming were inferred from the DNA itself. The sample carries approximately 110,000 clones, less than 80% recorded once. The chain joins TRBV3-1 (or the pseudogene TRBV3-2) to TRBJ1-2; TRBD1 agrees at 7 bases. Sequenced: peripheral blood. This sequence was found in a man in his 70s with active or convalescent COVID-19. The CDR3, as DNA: TGTGCCAGCAGCCAAGGACAGGGTCGCGGCTACACCTTC. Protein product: CASSQGQGRGYTF.